The table lists the clone carrying this TCR beta chain with a few counts. As yet, its antigen is unknown. The V end lost 3 bases, the J end lost 0 bases, and 10 bases lay between the germline ends. Germline CDR1 is SGHRS and CDR2 is YFSETQ. The CDR3 consists of 14 residues. These data are taken from a study of T-cell memory formation after mild COVID-19. Overall study results and limits: Several responding clones turned up in pre-infection memory, indicating that cross-reactive memory may have taken part. Largely, contracting CD4+ clones fell within CM and EM, and contracting CD8+ clones within EMRA.

TCR alpha and TCR beta cDNA libraries carrying sample barcodes and UMIs came from 5'RACE with constant-segment primers. TCRdb re-called the 5' RACE reads through MiXCR, storing one row per CDR3 protein. The sample carries approximately 500,000 distinct CDR3 sequences, about 23% recorded once. The sequenced material came from PBMCs or a T cell subset sorted from them (not recorded which). The source of this sequence is an adult woman who had mild COVID-19 (a few samples of this study predate the infection). Cell type and time point are not known. V and J are TRBV5-1 and TRBJ2-7; perhaps TRBD1 as D (6 bases). The CDR3 reads CASSSQGTSYEQYF. The CDR3 DNA sequence: TGCGCCAGCAGCTCACAGGGAACCTCCTACGAGCAGTACTTC.